The subject of this entry is one T cell receptor (beta chain). Its antigen is unknown. Sequencing used immunoSEQ multiplex PCR; TCRdb keeps in-frame clones, though not all of them. The sample has about 52,000 clones, around 82% seen once; the top ten hold roughly 15%. The data were obtained in a study of identifying expanded T cells in peripheral blood. Study outcomes and limitations: Across healthy donors, higher total template counts meant significantly greater approximately two-week count variance.

Healthy donors had no documented immune events, such as infections, while sampled. Germline V lookup: CDR1 SQVTM, CDR2 ANQGSEA. This CDR3 contains 13 residues. V shed 6 bases and J 7 bases; nucleotides not matched to a gene: 8. The source of this sequence is a person aged 18-70 years in good health. This rearrangement joins TRBV29-1 to TRBJ1-4, with TRBD1 matching 7 bases. Sequences were obtained from blood. CDR3 DNA sequence: TGCAGCGTAAGGGGGCAGATCGGTGAAAAACTGTTTTTT. Protein sequence: CSVRGQIGEKLFF.